This T cell receptor (beta chain) is drawn from a study of blood T cell repertoires in COVID-19. About the study: Acute and convalescent COVID-19 specimens originated in the United States, Italy and Spain. PBMCs, B-cell-depleted T cells, or T cells were the source of the cDNA or gDNA that made up the material.

Methods used by the authors: Reference gene primer amplification gave estimated nucleated cell counts. This table comes from immunoSEQ multiplex PCR, and its TCRdb copy is limited to in-frame clones, with some not included. The V and J calls and clone size are taken from that table; D and trimming were inferred from the DNA. The profile shows a few hundred thousand clones, roughly 90% of them singletons. The CDR3 extends over 12 amino acids. Germline assignment: CDR1 WNHNN and CDR2 SYGVQD (reference sequence). V lost 5 bases and J lost 5, with 7 bases in between. Those enrolled in Seattle joined during active infection and were followed longitudinally afterward. This clone was counted a few times.

The V gene is TRBV10-1, the J gene TRBJ1-5; D ambiguous. Source material: peripheral blood. This sequence was found in a man between 18 and 29 years old with COVID-19, enrolled during active disease. The CDR3 coding sequence is TGCGCCAGCAGTTCAGGTGATCAGCCCCAGCATTTT. It codes for CASSSGDQPQHF.